These 16 T cell receptor beta chains originate from one sample sequenced in a study of cytomegalovirus exposure and HLA in healthy donors. Produced via immunoSEQ multiplex PCR; TCRdb's table is partial and in-frame only. The table shows fewer than 250,000 clones, with around 86% occurring only once. The sample consisted of PBMCs. These receptors were taken from a woman younger than 35 in good health and CMV-seropositive.

J is TRBJ2-7 and V is TRBV27; weak D call: TRBD2 (6 bases). The CDR3 sequence is 13 residues long. The germline V and J ends were trimmed by 9 bases and 5 bases, with 17 bases remaining between them. Germline V gene sequence: CDR1 MNHEY, CDR2 SMNVEV (reference sequence). This CDR3 reads CASRDLNYNEQYF. The CDR3 DNA reads TGTGCCAGTCGGGACTTAAACTATAACGAGCAGTACTTC.

The chain uses TRBV28 and TRBJ2-1; 9 bases match TRBD2. Germline V gene data show CDR1 as MDHEN and CDR2 as SYDVKM. The CDR3 is 16 amino acids. Losses at the gene ends were 1 base for V and 3 bases for J; bases not matched to a gene: 4. CDR3 DNA: TGTGCCAGCAGTTTATTGCCTAGCGGGGTCTACAATGAGCAGTTCTTC. Its translation: CASSLLPSGVYNEQFF.

This clone was observed a handful of times. V gene TRBV7-9 combines with J gene TRBJ1-1, with D perhaps TRBD1 (5 bases). V was clipped by 4 bases and J by 8 bases, with 17 bases between them. There are 14 residues in the CDR3. Per the germline V gene, CDR1 is SEHNR and CDR2 is FQNEAQ (reference sequence). The CDR3, as DNA: TGTGCCAGCAGCTGGGCACCTACGACAGTAGAAGCTTTCTTT. This translates into CASSWAPTTVEAFF.

This chain uses TRBV28 with TRBJ1-1, with TRBD1 matching 10 bases. CDR1 and CDR2 from the germline V gene are MDHEN and SYDVKM. The ends lost 11 bases at V and 3 bases at J; junction bases unmatched: 3. This CDR3 region has 12 residues. CDR3 coding DNA: TGTGCCGCGGGACAGGGGCACACTGAAGCTTTCTTT. This encodes CAAGQGHTEAFF.

The chain uses TRBV14 and TRBJ2-7; 8 bases fit TRBD1. Germline V gene sequence: CDR1 SGHDN, CDR2 FVKESK. This CDR3 is built from 13 residues. The junction had 7 bases not matched to a gene; V was cut back by 6 bases and J by 6 bases. CDR3 region: CASSTTGDFEQYF. In DNA form, the CDR3 reads TGTGCCAGCAGTACGACAGGGGACTTCGAGCAGTACTTC. Variable domain in full (rest from reference TRBV14 and TRBJ2-7): EAGVTQFPSHSVIEKGQTVTLRCDPISGHDNLYWYRRVMGKEIKFLLHFVKESKQDESGMPNNRFLAERTGGTYSTLKVQPAELEDSGVYFCASSTTGDFEQYFGPGTRLTVT.

With regard to this clone: This sample includes further DNA sequences coding for the same CDR3. V is TRBV11-2 and J is TRBJ2-7; 13 bases map to TRBD2. From germline, CDR1 is SGHAT and CDR2 FQNNGV. J gave up 4 bases and V 5 bases, and 2 bases lay outside the gene matches. This CDR3 is built from 14 residues. The CDR3 here is CASSLGLAGYEQYF. The CDR3 nucleotides read TGTGCCAGCAGCCTGGGACTAGCGGGATACGAGCAGTACTTC.

The chain couples TRBV19 to TRBJ2-5; D is possibly TRBD2 (6 bases). The length of the CDR3 is 15 residues. Trimming stripped 4 bases from V and 5 bases from J, with 17 bases between. Per germline, CDR1 LNHDA and CDR2 SQIVND (reference sequence). Written as DNA, the CDR3 is TGTGCCAGTAGTACCCGGCAGGAGGGTGGGGAGACCCAGTACTTC. Protein sequence: CASSTRQEGGETQYF. Full variable domain (rest looked up from reference TRBV19 and TRBJ2-5): DGGITQSPKYLFRKEGQNVTLSCEQNLNHDAMYWYRQDPGQGLRLIYYSQIVNDFQKGDIAEGYSVSREKKESFPLTVTSAQKNPTAFYLCASSTRQEGGETQYFGPGTRLLVL.

J is TRBJ2-7 and V is TRBV5-1; D might be TRBD2 (5 bases). The CDR3 loop spans 14 amino acids. The germline V gene encodes CDR1 SGHRS and CDR2 YFSETQ. V lost 5 bases and J lost 2, with 14 bases in between. The DNA for the CDR3 is TGCGCCAGCAGTGTGGCGGGCACACCCTACGAGCAGTACTTC. This codes for CASSVAGTPYEQYF.

The V and J genes are TRBV5-6 and TRBJ2-3; 8 nucleotides agree with TRBD2. Germline CDR1 and CDR2: SGHDT and YYEEEE. This CDR3 spans 18 amino acids. Trimming removed 4 bases from V and 2 bases from J; junction bases left unmatched: 15. CDR3 nucleotides: TGTGCCAGCAGCCCCCTCAGTGGGTGGCGGGAGGCCACAGATACGCAGTATTTT. Protein: CASSPLSGWREATDTQYF.

A word on this clone: This sample includes further DNA sequences coding for the same CDR3. The chain links TRBV5-1 to TRBJ2-1; no firm D call. This CDR3 is built from 15 residues. The germline gives CDR1 SGHRS, CDR2 YFSETQ. The ends were cut back, 0 bases at V and 0 bases at J, with 7 bases in the middle. CDR3 sequence: CASSLDGGSYNEQFF. The DNA of the CDR3 is TGCGCCAGCAGCTTGGATGGCGGCTCCTACAATGAGCAGTTCTTC.

J is TRBJ2-3 and V is TRBV30; D unclear. Per the germline V gene, CDR1 is GTSNPN and CDR2 is SVGIG (reference sequence). The CDR3 covers 15 residues. V gave up 2 bases and J gave up 0 bases, with 12 bases separating them. CDR3 residues: CAWSKVGLSTDTQYF. The CDR3 bases are TGTGCCTGGAGTAAAGTGGGCCTAAGCACAGATACGCAGTATTTT.

The gene calls are TRBV19 and TRBJ2-5, with 12 positions matching TRBD1. The V segment lost 5 bases and the J segment 7 bases; nucleotides outside the gene matches: 14. The CDR3 consists of 17 residues. CDR1 and CDR2 from the germline V gene are LNHDA and SQIVND (reference sequence). The CDR3 bases are TGTGCCAGTAGTCCGTGGGGACAGGGGGCACACTACGGGACCCAGTACTTC. Its protein product is CASSPWGQGAHYGTQYF.

The chain has TRBV5-6 and TRBJ2-6; D unclear. The germline CDR1 and CDR2 sequences are SGHDT and YYEEEE. Between the trimmed V and J ends, which lost 4 bases and 3 bases, there was a span of 14 bases. This CDR3 contains 16 residues. This CDR3 reads CASSPNRGIGANVLTF. DNA for the CDR3: TGTGCCAGCAGCCCGAACCGAGGAATTGGGGCCAACGTCCTGACTTTC.

This clone was detected only once. This chain joins TRBV5-4 and TRBJ2-7, with a tentative D call TRBD1 (6 bases). The germline V and J ends were trimmed by 3 bases and 3 bases, with 13 bases remaining between them. The CDR3 runs to 14 residues. Germline loops: CDR1 SGHNT, CDR2 YYREEE (reference sequence). The CDR3 protein is CASSSQTGNYEQYF. CDR3 nucleotides: TGTGCCAGCAGCTCACAGACAGGTAACTACGAGCAGTACTTC.

The chain links TRBV18 to TRBJ2-7; 8 nucleotides align to TRBD1. In germline, CDR1 is KGHSH, CDR2 LQKENI. V lost 0 bases, J lost 3 bases, and 4 bases stayed unmatched. CDR3 size: 15 residues. The CDR3 DNA reads as TGTGCCAGCTCACCACCTCAGGGGGCTTACTACGAGCAGTACTTC. It is translated as CASSPPQGAYYEQYF. Using reference TRBV18 and TRBJ2-7 for the parts outside the CDR3, the full variable domain is NAGVMQNPRHLVRRRGQEARLRCSPMKGHSHVYWYRQLPEEGLKFMVYLQKENIIDESGMPKERFSAEFPKEGPSILRIQQVVRGDSAAYFCASSPPQGAYYEQYFGPGTRLTVT.

The rearrangement links TRBV9 to TRBJ2-5; TRBD1 agrees at 12 bases. V shed 4 bases, J shed 5 bases, and the junction held 18 bases outside the gene matches. Germline V lookup: CDR1 SGDLS, CDR2 YYNGEE. CDR3 length: 19 amino acids. The CDR3 coding sequence is TGTGCCAGCAGCTTAAGGCCCGGGACAGGGGGCCAGCGAGGGGAGACCCAGTACTTC. The encoded protein is CASSLRPGTGGQRGETQYF. The whole variable domain, remainder taken from reference TRBV9 and TRBJ2-5, is DSGVTQTPKHLITATGQRVTLRCSPRSGDLSVYWYQQSLDQGLQFLIQYYNGEERAKGNILERFSAQQFPDLHSELNLSSLELGDSALYFCASSLRPGTGGQRGETQYFGPGTRLLVL.